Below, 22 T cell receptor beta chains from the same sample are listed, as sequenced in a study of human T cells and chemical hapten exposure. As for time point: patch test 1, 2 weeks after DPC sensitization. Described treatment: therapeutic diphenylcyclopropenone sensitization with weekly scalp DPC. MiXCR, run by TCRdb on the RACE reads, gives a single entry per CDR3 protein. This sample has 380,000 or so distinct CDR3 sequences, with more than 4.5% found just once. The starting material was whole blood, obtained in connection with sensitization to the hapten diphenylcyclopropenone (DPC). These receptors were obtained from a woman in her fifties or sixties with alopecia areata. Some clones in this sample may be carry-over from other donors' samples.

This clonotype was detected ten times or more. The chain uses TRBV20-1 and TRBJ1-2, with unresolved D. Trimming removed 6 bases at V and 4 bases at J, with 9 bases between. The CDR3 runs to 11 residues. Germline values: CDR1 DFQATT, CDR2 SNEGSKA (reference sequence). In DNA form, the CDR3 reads TGCAGTGCCCTTCTCGGCTATGGCTACACCTTC. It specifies CSALLGYGYTF.

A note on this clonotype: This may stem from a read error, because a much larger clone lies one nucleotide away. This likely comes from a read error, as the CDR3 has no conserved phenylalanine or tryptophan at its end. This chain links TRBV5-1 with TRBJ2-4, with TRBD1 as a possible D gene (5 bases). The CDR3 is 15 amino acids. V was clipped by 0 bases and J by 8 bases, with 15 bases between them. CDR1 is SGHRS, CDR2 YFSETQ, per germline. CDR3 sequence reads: CASSLGARRVDIQYI. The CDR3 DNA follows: TGCGCCAGCAGCTTGGGGGCCCGCAGGGTCGACATTCAGTACATC.

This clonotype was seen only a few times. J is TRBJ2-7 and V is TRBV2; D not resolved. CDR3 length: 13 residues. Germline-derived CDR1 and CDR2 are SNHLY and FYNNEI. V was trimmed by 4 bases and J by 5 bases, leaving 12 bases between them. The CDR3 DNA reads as TGTGCCAGCAGTGTGGCTAGGGATAACGAGCAGTACTTC. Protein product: CASSVARDNEQYF.

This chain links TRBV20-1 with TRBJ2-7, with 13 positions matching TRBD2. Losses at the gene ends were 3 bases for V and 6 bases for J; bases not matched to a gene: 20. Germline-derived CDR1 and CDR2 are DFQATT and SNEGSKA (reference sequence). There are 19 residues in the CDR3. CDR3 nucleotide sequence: TGCAGTGCTAGGAAACTATTCGGGGGACTAGCGGGAAAAGGGAGCGAGCAGTACTTC. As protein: CSARKLFGGLAGKGSEQYF.

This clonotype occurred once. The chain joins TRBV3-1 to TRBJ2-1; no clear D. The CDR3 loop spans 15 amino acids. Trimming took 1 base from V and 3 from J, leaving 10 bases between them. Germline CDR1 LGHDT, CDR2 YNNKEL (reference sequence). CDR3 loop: CASSQAGSDYNEQFF. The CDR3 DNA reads TGTGCCAGCAGCCAAGCGGGTAGTGACTACAATGAGCAGTTCTTC.

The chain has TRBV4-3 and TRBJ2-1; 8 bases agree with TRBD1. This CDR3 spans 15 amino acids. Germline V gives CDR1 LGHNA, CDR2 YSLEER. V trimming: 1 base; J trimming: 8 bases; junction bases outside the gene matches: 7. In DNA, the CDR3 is TGCGCCAGCAGCCAAGGACAGGGGTCTGACCATGAGCAGTTCTTC. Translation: CASSQGQGSDHEQFF.

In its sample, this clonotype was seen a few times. The CDR3 nucleotides are TGTGCCAGCAGTGGGGGAGACAGGGCCTACGAGCAGTACTTC. Translation gives CASSGGDRAYEQYF. The V call is TRBV12-3 or TRBV12-4, the J call TRBJ2-7; the match to TRBD1 covers 7 bases. This CDR3 has 14 residues. Losses at the gene ends were 5 bases for V and 2 bases for J; bases not matched to a gene: 6.

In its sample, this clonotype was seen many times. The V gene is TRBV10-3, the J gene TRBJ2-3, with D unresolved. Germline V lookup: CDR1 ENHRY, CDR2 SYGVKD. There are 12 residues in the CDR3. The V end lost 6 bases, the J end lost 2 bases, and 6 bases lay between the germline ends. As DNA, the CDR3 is TGTGCCATCAGGGGTCTCACAGATACGCAGTATTTT. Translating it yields CAIRGLTDTQYF.

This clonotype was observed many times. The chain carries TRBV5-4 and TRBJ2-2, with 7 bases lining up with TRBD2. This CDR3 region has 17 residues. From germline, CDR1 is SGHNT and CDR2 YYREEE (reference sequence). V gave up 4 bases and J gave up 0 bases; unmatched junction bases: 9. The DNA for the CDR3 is TGTGCCAGCAGCCGCGAACTAGCGAGCGCGAACACCGGGGAGCTGTTTTTT. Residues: CASSRELASANTGELFF.

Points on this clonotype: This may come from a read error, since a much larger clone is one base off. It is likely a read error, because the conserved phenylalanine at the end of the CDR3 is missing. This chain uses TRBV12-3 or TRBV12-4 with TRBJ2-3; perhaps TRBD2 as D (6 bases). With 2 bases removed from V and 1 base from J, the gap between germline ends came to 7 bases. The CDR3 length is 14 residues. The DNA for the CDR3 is TGTGCCAGCAGTTTACAGCGGGGCACAGATACGCAGTATCTT. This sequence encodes CASSLQRGTDTQYL.

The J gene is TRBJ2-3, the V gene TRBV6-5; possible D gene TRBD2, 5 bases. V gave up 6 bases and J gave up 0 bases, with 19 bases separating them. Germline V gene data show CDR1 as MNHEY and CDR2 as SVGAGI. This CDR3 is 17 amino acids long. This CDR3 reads CASSRNLRRKSTDTQYF. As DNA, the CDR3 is TGTGCCAGCAGCCGGAATTTGAGGAGGAAGAGCACAGATACGCAGTATTTT.

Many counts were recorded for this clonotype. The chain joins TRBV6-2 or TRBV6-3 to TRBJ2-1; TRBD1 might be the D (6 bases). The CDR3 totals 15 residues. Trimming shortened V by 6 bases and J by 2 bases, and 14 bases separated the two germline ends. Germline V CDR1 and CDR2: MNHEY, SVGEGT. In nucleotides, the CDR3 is TGTGCCAGCAGCCACGAAGGGGGACCCTACAATGAGCAGTTCTTC. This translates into CASSHEGGPYNEQFF.

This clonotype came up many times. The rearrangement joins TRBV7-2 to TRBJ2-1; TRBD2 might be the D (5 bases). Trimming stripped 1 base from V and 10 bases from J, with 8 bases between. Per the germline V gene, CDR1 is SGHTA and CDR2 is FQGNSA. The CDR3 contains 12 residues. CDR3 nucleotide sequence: TGTGCCAGCAGCTTAGTGTCGGGGGAGCAGTTCTTC. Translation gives CASSLVSGEQFF.

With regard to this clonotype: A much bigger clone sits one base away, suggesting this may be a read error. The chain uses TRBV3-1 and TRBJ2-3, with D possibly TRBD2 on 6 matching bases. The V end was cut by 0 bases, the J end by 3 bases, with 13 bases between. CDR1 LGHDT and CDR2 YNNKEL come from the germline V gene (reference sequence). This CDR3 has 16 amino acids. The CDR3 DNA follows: TGTGCCAGCAGCCAAGACGCGGGGAGGTGTACAGATACGCAGTATTTT. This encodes CASSQDAGRCTDTQYF.

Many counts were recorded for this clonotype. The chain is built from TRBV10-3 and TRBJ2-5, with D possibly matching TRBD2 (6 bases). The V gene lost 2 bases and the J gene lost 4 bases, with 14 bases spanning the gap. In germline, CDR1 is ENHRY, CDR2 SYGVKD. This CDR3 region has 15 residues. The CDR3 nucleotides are TGTGCCATCAGTGAGGATGGGCAGGGAGGAGAGACCCAGTACTTC. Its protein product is CAISEDGQGGETQYF.

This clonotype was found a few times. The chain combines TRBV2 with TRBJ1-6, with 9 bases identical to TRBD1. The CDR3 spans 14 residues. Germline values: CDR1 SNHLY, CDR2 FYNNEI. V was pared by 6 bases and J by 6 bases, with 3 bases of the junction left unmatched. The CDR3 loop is CASRRTGANSPLHF. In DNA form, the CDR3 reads TGTGCCAGCAGGCGGACAGGGGCTAATTCACCCCTCCACTTT. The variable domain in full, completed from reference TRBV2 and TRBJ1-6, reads EPEVTQTPSHQVTQMGQEVILRCVPISNHLYFYWYRQILGQKVEFLVSFYNNEISEKSEIFDDQFSVERPDGSNFTLKIRSTKLEDSAMYFCASRRTGANSPLHFGNGTRLTVT.

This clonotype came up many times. The CDR3 nucleotides are TGCGCCAGCAGCTTGGGGGACAGATACTATGGCTACACCTTC. It yields the protein CASSLGDRYYGYTF. V is TRBV5-1 and J is TRBJ1-2; 7 bases line up with TRBD1. The germline CDR1 and CDR2 sequences are SGHRS and YFSETQ. The CDR3 sequence is 14 residues long. The junction had 2 bases not matched to a gene; V was cut back by 0 bases and J by 3 bases.

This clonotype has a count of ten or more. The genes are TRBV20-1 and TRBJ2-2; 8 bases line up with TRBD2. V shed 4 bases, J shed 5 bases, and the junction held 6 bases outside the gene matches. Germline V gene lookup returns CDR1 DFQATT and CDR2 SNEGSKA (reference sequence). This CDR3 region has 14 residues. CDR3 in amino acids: CSAKAGAATGELFF. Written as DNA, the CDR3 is TGCAGTGCTAAAGCGGGAGCGGCAACCGGGGAGCTGTTTTTT.

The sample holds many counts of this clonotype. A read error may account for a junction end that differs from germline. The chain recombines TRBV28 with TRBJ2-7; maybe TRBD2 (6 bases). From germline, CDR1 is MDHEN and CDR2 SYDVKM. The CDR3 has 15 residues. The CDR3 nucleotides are TGTGCCAGCAACAGAGCCGGGACTTTCTCCTACGAGCATTACTTC. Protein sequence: CASNRAGTFSYEHYF.

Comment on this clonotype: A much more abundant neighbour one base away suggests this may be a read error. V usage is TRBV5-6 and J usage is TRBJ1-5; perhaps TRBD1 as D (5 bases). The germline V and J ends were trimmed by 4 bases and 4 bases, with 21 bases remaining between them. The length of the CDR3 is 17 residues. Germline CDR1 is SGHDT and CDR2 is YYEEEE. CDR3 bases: TGTGCCAGCAGCAGCCTACGATCAGGGCTGGGAAATCAGCCCCAGCATTTT. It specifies CASSSLRSGLGNQPQHF.

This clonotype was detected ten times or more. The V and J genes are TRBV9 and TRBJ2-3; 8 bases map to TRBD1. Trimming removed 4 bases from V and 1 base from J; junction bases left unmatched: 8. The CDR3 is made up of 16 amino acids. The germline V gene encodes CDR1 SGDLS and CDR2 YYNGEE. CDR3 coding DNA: TGTGCCAGCAGCTCCCCCAGGGGGCCGGGCACAGATACGCAGTATTTT. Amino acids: CASSSPRGPGTDTQYF.

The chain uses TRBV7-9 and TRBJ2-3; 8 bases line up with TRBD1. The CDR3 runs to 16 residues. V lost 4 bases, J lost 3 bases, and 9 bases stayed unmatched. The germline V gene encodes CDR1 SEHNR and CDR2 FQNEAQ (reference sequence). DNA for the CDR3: TGTGCCAGCAGCTCAGCGACAGGGGAAAAGACAGATACGCAGTATTTT. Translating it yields CASSSATGEKTDTQYF.